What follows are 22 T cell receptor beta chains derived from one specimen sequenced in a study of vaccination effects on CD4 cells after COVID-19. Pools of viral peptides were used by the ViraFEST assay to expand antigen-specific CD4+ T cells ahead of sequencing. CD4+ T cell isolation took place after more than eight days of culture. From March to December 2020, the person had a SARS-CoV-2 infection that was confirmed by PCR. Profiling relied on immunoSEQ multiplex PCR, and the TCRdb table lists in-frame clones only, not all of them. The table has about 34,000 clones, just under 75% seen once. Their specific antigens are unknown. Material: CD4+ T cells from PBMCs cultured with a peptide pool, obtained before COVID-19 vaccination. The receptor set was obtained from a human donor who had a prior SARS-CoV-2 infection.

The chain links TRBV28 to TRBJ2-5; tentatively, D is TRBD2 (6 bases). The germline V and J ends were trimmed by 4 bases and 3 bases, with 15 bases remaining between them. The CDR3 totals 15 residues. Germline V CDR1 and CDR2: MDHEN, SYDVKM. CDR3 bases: TGTGCCAGCAGTTCCGGCGGGAAGGTTGAAGAGACCCAGTACTTC. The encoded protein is CASSSGGKVEETQYF.

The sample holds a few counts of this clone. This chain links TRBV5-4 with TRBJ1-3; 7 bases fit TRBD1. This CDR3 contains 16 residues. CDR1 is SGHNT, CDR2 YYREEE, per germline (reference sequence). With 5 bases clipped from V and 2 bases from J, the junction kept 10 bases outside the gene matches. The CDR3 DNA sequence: TGTGCCAGCAGTCTGGGGACAGCTACCCCTGGAAACACCATATATTTT. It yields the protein CASSLGTATPGNTIYF.

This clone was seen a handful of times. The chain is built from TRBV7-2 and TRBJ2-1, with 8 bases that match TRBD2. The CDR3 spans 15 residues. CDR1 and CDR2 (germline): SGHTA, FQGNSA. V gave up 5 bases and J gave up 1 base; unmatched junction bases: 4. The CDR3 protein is CASSPLAGSYNEQFF. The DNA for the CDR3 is TGTGCCAGCAGCCCCCTAGCGGGTTCCTACAATGAGCAGTTCTTC.

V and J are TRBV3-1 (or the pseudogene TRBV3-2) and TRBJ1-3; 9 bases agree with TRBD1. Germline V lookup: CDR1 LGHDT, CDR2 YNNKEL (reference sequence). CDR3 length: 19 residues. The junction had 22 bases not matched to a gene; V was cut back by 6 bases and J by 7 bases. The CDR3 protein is CASSYTGQGPFLAANTIYF. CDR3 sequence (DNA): TGTGCCAGCAGTTACACGGGACAGGGTCCCTTTTTGGCTGCGAACACCATATATTTT.

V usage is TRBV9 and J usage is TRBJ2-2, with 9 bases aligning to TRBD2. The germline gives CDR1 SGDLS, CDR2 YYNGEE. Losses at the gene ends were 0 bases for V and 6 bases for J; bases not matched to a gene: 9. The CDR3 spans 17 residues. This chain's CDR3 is CASSVEGSGGISGELFF. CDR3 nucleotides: TGTGCCAGCAGCGTAGAAGGCAGCGGGGGGATTTCCGGGGAGCTGTTTTTT.

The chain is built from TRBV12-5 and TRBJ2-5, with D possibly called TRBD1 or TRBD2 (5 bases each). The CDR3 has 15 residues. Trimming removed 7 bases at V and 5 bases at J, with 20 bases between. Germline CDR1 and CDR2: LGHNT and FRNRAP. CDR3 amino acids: CASALKRGPYETQYF. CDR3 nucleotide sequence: TGTGCTAGTGCCCTCAAGAGGGGACCCTACGAGACCCAGTACTTC. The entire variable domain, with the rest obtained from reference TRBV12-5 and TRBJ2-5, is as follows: DARVTQTPRHKVTEMGQEVTMRCQPILGHNTVFWYRQTMMQGLELLAYFRNRAPLDDSGMPKDRFSAEMPDATLATLKIQPSEPRDSAVYFCASALKRGPYETQYFGPGTRLLVL.

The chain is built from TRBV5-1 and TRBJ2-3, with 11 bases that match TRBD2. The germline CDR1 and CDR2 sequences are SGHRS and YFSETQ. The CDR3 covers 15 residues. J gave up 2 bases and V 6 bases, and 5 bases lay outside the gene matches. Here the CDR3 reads CASTSLAGDTDTQYF. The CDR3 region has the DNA TGCGCCAGCACCTCACTAGCGGGGGACACAGATACGCAGTATTTT. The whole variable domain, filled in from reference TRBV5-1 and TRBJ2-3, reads KAGVTQTPRYLIKTRGQQVTLSCSPISGHRSVSWYQQTPGQGLQFLFEYFSETQRNKGNFPGRFSGRQFSNSRSEMNVSTLELGDSALYLCASTSLAGDTDTQYFGPGTRLTVL.

This CDR3 reads CASSLRAMNTEAFF. CDR3 DNA: TGTGCCAGCAGCTTAAGGGCCATGAACACTGAAGCTTTCTTT. V usage is TRBV7-2 and J usage is TRBJ1-1; no firm D call. Germline CDR1 is SGHTA and CDR2 is FQGNSA. Trimming removed 2 bases from V and 0 bases from J, with 7 bases in between. The CDR3 is 14 amino acids. Combining the CDR3 with reference TRBV7-2 and TRBJ1-1 gives the whole variable domain GAGVSQSPSNKVTEKGKDVELRCDPISGHTALYWYRQSLGQGLEFLIYFQGNSAPDKSGLPSDRFSAERTGGSVSTLTIQRTQQEDSAVYLCASSLRAMNTEAFFGQGTRLTVV.

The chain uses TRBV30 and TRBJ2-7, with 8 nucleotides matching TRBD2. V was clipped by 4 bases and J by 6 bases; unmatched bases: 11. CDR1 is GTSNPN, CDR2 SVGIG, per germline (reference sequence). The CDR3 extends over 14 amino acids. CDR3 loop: CAWNEGLVLVEQYF. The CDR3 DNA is TGTGCCTGGAACGAGGGACTAGTACTGGTCGAGCAGTACTTC.

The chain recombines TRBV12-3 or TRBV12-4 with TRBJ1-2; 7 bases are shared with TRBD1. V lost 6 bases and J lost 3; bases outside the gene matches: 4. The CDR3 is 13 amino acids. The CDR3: CASRQTGYYGYTF. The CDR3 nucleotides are TGTGCCAGCAGGCAGACAGGGTACTATGGCTACACCTTC.

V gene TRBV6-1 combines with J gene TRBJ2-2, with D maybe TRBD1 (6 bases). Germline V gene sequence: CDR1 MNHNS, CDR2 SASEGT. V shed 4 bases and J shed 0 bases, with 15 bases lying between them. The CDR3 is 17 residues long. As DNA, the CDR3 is TGTGCCAGCAGTGTAGTTGGGACAACCGCGAACACCGGGGAGCTGTTTTTT. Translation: CASSVVGTTANTGELFF.

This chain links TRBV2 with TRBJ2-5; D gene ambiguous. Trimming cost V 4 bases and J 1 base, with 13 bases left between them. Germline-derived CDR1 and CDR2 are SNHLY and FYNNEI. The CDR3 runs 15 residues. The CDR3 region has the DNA TGTGCCAGCAGTGGAGACCGCAGTGGCCAAGAGACCCAGTACTTC. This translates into CASSGDRSGQETQYF. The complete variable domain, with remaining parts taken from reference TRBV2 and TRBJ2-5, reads EPEVTQTPSHQVTQMGQEVILRCVPISNHLYFYWYRQILGQKVEFLVSFYNNEISEKSEIFDDQFSVERPDGSNFTLKIRSTKLEDSAMYFCASSGDRSGQETQYFGPGTRLLVL.

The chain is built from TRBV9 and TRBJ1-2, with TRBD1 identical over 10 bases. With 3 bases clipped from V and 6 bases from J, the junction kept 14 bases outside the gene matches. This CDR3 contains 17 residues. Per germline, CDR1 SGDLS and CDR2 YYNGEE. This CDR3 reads CASSAGDRGKVWDGYTF. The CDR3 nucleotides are TGTGCCAGCAGCGCGGGGGACAGGGGAAAAGTTTGGGATGGCTACACCTTC.

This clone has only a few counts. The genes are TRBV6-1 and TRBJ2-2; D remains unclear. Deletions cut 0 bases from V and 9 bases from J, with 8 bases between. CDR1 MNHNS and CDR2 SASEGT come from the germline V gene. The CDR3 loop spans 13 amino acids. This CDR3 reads CASSEANRRELFF. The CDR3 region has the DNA TGTGCCAGCAGTGAAGCGAACAGAAGGGAGCTGTTTTTT.

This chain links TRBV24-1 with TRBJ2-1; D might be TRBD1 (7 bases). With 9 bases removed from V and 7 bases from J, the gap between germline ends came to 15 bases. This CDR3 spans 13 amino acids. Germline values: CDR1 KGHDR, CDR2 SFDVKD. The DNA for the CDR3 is TGTGCCACCGCTGGGGCAGGGGGGAATGAGCAGTTCTTC. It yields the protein CATAGAGGNEQFF.

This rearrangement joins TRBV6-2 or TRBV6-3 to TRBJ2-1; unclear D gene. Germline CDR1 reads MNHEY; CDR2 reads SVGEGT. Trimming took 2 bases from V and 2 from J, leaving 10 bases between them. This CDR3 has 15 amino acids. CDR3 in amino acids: CASSYVEVAYNEQFF. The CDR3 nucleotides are TGTGCCAGCAGTTACGTAGAAGTAGCCTACAATGAGCAGTTCTTC.

CDR3 region: CASSPNGYGYTF. DNA for the CDR3: TGTGCCAGCTCACCGAATGGGTATGGCTACACCTTC. The V call is TRBV18, the J call TRBJ1-2, with D uncertain. The V end was cut by 3 bases, the J end by 5 bases, with 7 bases between. This CDR3 comprises 12 residues. Per germline, CDR1 KGHSH and CDR2 LQKENI.

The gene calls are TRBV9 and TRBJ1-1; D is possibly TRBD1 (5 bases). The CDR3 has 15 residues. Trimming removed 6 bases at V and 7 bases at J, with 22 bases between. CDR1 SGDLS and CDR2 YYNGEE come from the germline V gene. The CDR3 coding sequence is TGTGCCAGCAAAGGGTTCAGGGCGGAACTTGATGAAGCTTTCTTT. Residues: CASKGFRAELDEAFF.

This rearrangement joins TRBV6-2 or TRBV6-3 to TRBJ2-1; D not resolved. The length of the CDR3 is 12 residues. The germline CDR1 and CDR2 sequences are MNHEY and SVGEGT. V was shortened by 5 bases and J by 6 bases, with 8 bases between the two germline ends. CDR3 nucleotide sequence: TGTGCCAGCAGTCTAATTACCAATGAGCAGTTCTTC. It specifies CASSLITNEQFF.

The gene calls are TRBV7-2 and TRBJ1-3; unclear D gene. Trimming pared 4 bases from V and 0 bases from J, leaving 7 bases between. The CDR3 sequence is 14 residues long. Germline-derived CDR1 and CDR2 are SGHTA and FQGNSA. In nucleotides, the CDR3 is TGTGCCAGCAGCTCTGGGTTCTCTGGAAACACCATATATTTT. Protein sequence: CASSSGFSGNTIYF.

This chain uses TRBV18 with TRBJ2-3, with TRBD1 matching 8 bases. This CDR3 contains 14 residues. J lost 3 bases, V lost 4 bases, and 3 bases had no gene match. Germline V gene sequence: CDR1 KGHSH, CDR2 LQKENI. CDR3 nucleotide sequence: TGTGCCAGCTCACAGCGACAGGGGACAGATACGCAGTATTTT. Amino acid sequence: CASSQRQGTDTQYF. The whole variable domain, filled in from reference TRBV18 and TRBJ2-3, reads NAGVMQNPRHLVRRRGQEARLRCSPMKGHSHVYWYRQLPEEGLKFMVYLQKENIIDESGMPKERFSAEFPKEGPSILRIQQVVRGDSAAYFCASSQRQGTDTQYFGPGTRLTVL.

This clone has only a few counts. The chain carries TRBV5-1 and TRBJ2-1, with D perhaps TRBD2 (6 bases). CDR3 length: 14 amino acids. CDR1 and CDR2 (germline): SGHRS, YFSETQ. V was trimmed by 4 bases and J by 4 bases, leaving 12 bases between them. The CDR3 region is CASSETRMYNEQFF. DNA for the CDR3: TGCGCCAGCAGCGAGACTAGGATGTACAATGAGCAGTTCTTC.